These 19 T cell receptor beta chains were sequenced from one sample in a study of shared clonotypes between healthy human individuals. Measured with immunoSEQ multiplex PCR; TCRdb has only the in-frame clones, and not every one. The sample lists millions of clones, about 95% occurring once. Sequenced: naive CD4+ T cells sorted from blood. The subset is: CD45RA+ positively selected. The receptors derive from a man between 18 and 35 years old in good health.

This sequence joins TRBV5-1 and TRBJ1-6; D remains unclear. Germline values: CDR1 SGHRS, CDR2 YFSETQ. The CDR3 is 15 residues long. Trimming cost V 1 base and J 9 bases, with 14 bases left between them. CDR3 coding DNA: TGCGCCAGCAGCTTGATGGGGTCCCGGGGTTCACCCCTCCACTTT. The encoded protein is CASSLMGSRGSPLHF.

This chain connects TRBV27 to TRBJ2-1; no definite D call. Germline CDR1 MNHEY, CDR2 SMNVEV (reference sequence). The V gene lost 5 bases and the J gene lost 5 bases, with 10 bases spanning the gap. There are 13 residues in the CDR3. CDR3 DNA: TGTGCCAGCAGTAAATCGGCGAACAATGAGCAGTTCTTC. This gives the protein CASSKSANNEQFF.

The V gene is TRBV6-5, the J gene TRBJ1-1; 7 nucleotides align to TRBD1. V lost 0 bases, J lost 2 bases, and 3 bases stayed unmatched. CDR3 length: 15 residues. Germline V gene data show CDR1 as MNHEY and CDR2 as SVGAGI. CDR3 amino acids: CASSYSTGINTEAFF. In DNA, the CDR3 is TGTGCCAGCAGTTACTCGACAGGGATCAACACTGAAGCTTTCTTT.

The chain recombines TRBV27 with TRBJ1-5; a possible D gene is TRBD1 (5 bases). The V gene lost 3 bases and the J gene lost 11 bases, with 14 bases spanning the gap. This CDR3 contains 13 residues. Per germline, CDR1 MNHEY and CDR2 SMNVEV (reference sequence). Written as DNA, the CDR3 is TGTGCCAGCAGTTTCAACGAGCGGGGGTCCCAGCATTTT. As protein: CASSFNERGSQHF.

On this clone: The sample holds other DNA sequences that translate to the same CDR3. The chain employs TRBV27 and TRBJ2-6, with 8 bases matching TRBD1. J gave up 0 bases and V 5 bases, and 3 bases lay outside the gene matches. Germline-derived CDR1 and CDR2 are MNHEY and SMNVEV (reference sequence). This CDR3 region has 16 residues. The CDR3 DNA reads TGTGCCAGCAGTAGGACAGGGTCCTCTGGGGCCAACGTCCTGACTTTC. It yields the protein CASSRTGSSGANVLTF.

CDR3 DNA sequence: TGTGCCAGCAGTTCCCGACTAGGCCAAGAGACCCAGTACTTC. Protein: CASSSRLGQETQYF. The chain joins TRBV28 to TRBJ2-5, with D possibly matching TRBD2 (6 bases). Germline lookup yields CDR1 MDHEN and CDR2 SYDVKM. The CDR3 is 14 amino acids. With 4 bases removed from V and 1 base from J, the gap between germline ends came to 10 bases.

The chain links TRBV30 to TRBJ2-3, with 15 bases aligning to TRBD2. The V and J ends lost 3 bases and 6 bases, in that order; junction bases with no gene match: 7. The CDR3 covers 16 residues. Germline CDR1 GTSNPN, CDR2 SVGIG (reference sequence). This chain's CDR3 is CAWRPGLAGGKDTQYF. The CDR3 bases are TGTGCCTGGAGGCCAGGACTAGCGGGAGGGAAGGATACGCAGTATTTT.

This chain connects TRBV6-5 to TRBJ2-1, with D perhaps matching TRBD1 (5 bases). Germline V gene lookup returns CDR1 MNHEY and CDR2 SVGAGI. V was clipped by 4 bases and J by 5 bases, with 12 bases between them. The CDR3 consists of 14 residues. The CDR3 loop is CASSWTEGDNEQFF. CDR3 nucleotide sequence: TGTGCCAGCAGTTGGACGGAAGGGGACAATGAGCAGTTCTTC.

Details on this clone: The same CDR3 can be traced to other DNA sequences in this sample. V gene TRBV25-1 combines with J gene TRBJ2-3; D call uncertain. Deletions cut 2 bases from V and 5 bases from J, with 2 bases between. CDR1 is MGHDK and CDR2 is SYGVNS in the germline V gene. The CDR3 is made up of 11 amino acids. CDR3 coding DNA: TGTGCCAGCAGTGAACTAGATACGCAGTATTTT. Residues: CASSELDTQYF. Based on the CDR3 plus reference TRBV25-1 and TRBJ2-3, the full variable domain is EADIYQTPRYLVIGTGKKITLECSQTMGHDKMYWYQQDPGMELHLIHYSYGVNSTEKGDLSSESTVSRIRTEHFPLTLESARPSHTSQYLCASSELDTQYFGPGTRLTVL.

As DNA, the CDR3 is TGTGCCTGGAGTGTACTCGATACCTCGGGGGGAAACACCATATATTTT. Translating it yields CAWSVLDTSGGNTIYF. V gene TRBV30 combines with J gene TRBJ1-3; no clear D. This CDR3 is 16 amino acids long. V was pared by 0 bases and J by 4 bases, with 16 bases between. Germline V gene lookup returns CDR1 GTSNPN and CDR2 SVGIG (reference sequence).

The chain recombines TRBV7-8 with TRBJ1-3, with D possibly matching TRBD1 (6 bases). Germline V lookup: CDR1 SGHVS, CDR2 FQNEAQ. CDR3 length: 17 amino acids. Trimming pared 6 bases from V and 0 bases from J, leaving 18 bases between. The CDR3 is CASSMDRMGSSGNTIYF. The CDR3 DNA reads TGTGCCAGCAGTATGGACAGAATGGGAAGCTCTGGAAACACCATATATTTT.

This chain joins TRBV2 and TRBJ1-2; D unclear. V was pared by 3 bases and J by 0 bases, with 11 bases between. The V gene's germline CDR1 is SNHLY and CDR2 FYNNEI. This CDR3 has 15 amino acids. The CDR3 DNA follows: TGTGCCAGCAGTGACCCGGGCCAACCTAACTATGGCTACACCTTC. Encoded protein: CASSDPGQPNYGYTF.

The chain uses TRBV6-1 and TRBJ1-6; D gene unclear. This CDR3 spans 18 amino acids. Per the germline V gene, CDR1 is MNHNS and CDR2 is SASEGT. V lost 3 bases and J 7 bases, leaving 22 bases between the germline ends. CDR3 in amino acids: CASSDRQVVLAENSPLHF. The CDR3 DNA reads as TGTGCCAGCAGTGATCGGCAGGTTGTCTTGGCAGAAAATTCACCCCTCCACTTT.

The chain uses TRBV25-1 and TRBJ1-1; a weak D match, TRBD1 (5 bases). V lost 3 bases, J lost 1 base, and 12 bases lay in between. The CDR3 totals 15 residues. Germline CDR1 MGHDK, CDR2 SYGVNS. This CDR3 is CASSERGAANTEAFF. In DNA form, the CDR3 reads TGTGCCAGCAGTGAGCGAGGGGCGGCGAACACTGAAGCTTTCTTT. Full variable domain (missing parts from reference TRBV25-1 and TRBJ1-1): EADIYQTPRYLVIGTGKKITLECSQTMGHDKMYWYQQDPGMELHLIHYSYGVNSTEKGDLSSESTVSRIRTEHFPLTLESARPSHTSQYLCASSERGAANTEAFFGQGTRLTVV.

V and J are TRBV9 and TRBJ2-1; 10 bases match TRBD2. V lost 0 bases and J lost 4; bases outside the gene matches: 4. The CDR3 is 16 amino acids. Per the germline V gene, CDR1 is SGDLS and CDR2 is YYNGEE. The CDR3 spells CASSVATSGKYNEQFF. CDR3 sequence (DNA): TGTGCCAGCAGCGTAGCCACTAGCGGGAAGTACAATGAGCAGTTCTTC.

The CDR3 nucleotides read TGTGCCAGCAGCTTATCTTACGGGACAGGAAACACCGGGGAGCTGTTTTTT. This codes for CASSLSYGTGNTGELFF. The chain has TRBV11-2 and TRBJ2-2; 8 nucleotides align to TRBD1. The CDR3 totals 17 residues. With 2 bases clipped from V and 2 bases from J, the junction kept 7 bases outside the gene matches. From germline, CDR1 is SGHAT and CDR2 FQNNGV.

The chain joins TRBV5-6 to TRBJ1-6, with 8 bases identical to TRBD1. The CDR3 loop spans 16 amino acids. V dropped 2 bases and J dropped 13; count of bases not matched to a gene: 14. Germline-derived CDR1 and CDR2 are SGHDT and YYEEEE. This chain's CDR3 is CASSFAGQVKNRPLHF. In nucleotides, the CDR3 is TGTGCCAGCAGCTTCGCGGGACAGGTTAAAAATAGGCCCCTCCACTTT.

J is TRBJ2-2 and V is TRBV4-2; 10 nucleotides match TRBD2. V shed 3 bases, J shed 7 bases, and the junction held 11 bases outside the gene matches. The CDR3 spans 17 residues. The germline V gene has CDR1 LGHNA and CDR2 YNFKEQ. CDR3 nucleotides: TGTGCCAGCAGCCATGCTCAAAGCGGGGGGGCCGGCGGGGAGCTGTTTTTT. Translated: CASSHAQSGGAGGELFF.

The rearrangement uses TRBV6-5 and TRBJ2-7; the match to TRBD1 covers 9 bases. Germline V gives CDR1 MNHEY, CDR2 SVGAGI. The CDR3 extends over 15 amino acids. V dropped 2 bases and J dropped 2; count of bases not matched to a gene: 4. The CDR3 region is CASSYGTGIAYEQYF. In DNA, the CDR3 is TGTGCCAGCAGTTACGGGACAGGGATAGCCTACGAGCAGTACTTC.